This TCR beta chain was sequenced for a study of blood T cells in healthy people across ages. The length of the CDR3 is 18 residues. Trimming took 2 bases from V and 2 from J; bases not matched to a gene: 9. The germline CDR1 and CDR2 sequences are MNHEY and SVGAGI. Then a second PCR, running about 7 to 11 cycles, was carried out with a sample-barcoded 5' primer and a J-beta primer mix. TCRdb recomputed calls from the 5' RACE reads with MiXCR, one row per CDR3 protein. The table lists 1.5 million to 2 million distinct CDR3 sequences, around 35% of them singletons. Regarding the study as a whole: Unsorted PBMCs blocked a conclusive comparison of naive and antigen-experienced cells.

Drawing of peripheral blood yielded ten milliliters from each donor. This clonotype has a handful of counts. Its antigen is not identified. Sequences were obtained from blood. This chain joins TRBV6-5 and TRBJ2-3; 11 bases are shared with TRBD2. This clonotype was sampled from a woman in her twenties or thirties in good health. The CDR3, as DNA: TGTGCCAGCAGTTACGATCAGTCTAGCGGGAGGCTCACAGATACGCAGTATTTT. It codes for CASSYDQSSGRLTDTQYF.